What follows are 27 T cell receptor beta chains derived from one specimen sequenced in a study of T cell repertoires in cytomegalovirus infection. TCRdb independently ran MiXCR on the reads; one entry per CDR3 protein. The table records over 300,000 distinct CDR3 sequences, 15% to 20% of them present only once. Sequencing used PBMCs. The receptors were sampled from a human donor in good health (CMV status not recorded). Some clones in this sample may be carry-over from other donors' samples.

This clonotype appeared many times. The J gene is TRBJ1-5, the V gene TRBV19; D not certain. The CDR3 has 15 residues. V lost 2 bases and J lost 2, with 10 bases in between. The germline V gene encodes CDR1 LNHDA and CDR2 SQIVND (reference sequence). The CDR3, as DNA: TGTGCCAGTAGTATATGGGCATTTGGCAATCAGCCCCAGCATTTT. Amino acids: CASSIWAFGNQPQHF.

This clonotype was counted between two and nine times. This chain links TRBV5-5 with TRBJ2-2; D gene ambiguous. CDR1 and CDR2 (germline): SGHKS, YYEKEE (reference sequence). CDR3 size: 16 residues. V was cut by 0 bases and J by 2 bases, with 11 bases left in between. In DNA form, the CDR3 reads TGTGCCAGCAGCTTGGAGGAGAACCGCAACACCGGGGAGCTGTTTTTT. The encoded protein is CASSLEENRNTGELFF.

The gene calls are TRBV4-2 and TRBJ1-1, with D possibly being TRBD1 (6 bases). Germline V lookup: CDR1 LGHNA, CDR2 YNFKEQ. Trimming removed 0 bases at V and 8 bases at J, with 19 bases between. This CDR3 is built from 16 residues. CDR3 nucleotide sequence: TGTGCCAGCAGCCAAGAAGGATCGGGGGCGCGGACCGAAGCTTTCTTT. It yields the protein CASSQEGSGARTEAFF.

This clonotype was detected ten times or more. The chain is built from TRBV7-2 and TRBJ2-1; D could derive from TRBD1 or TRBD2 (6 bases each). Trimming left V 0 bases short and J 7 bases short, with 13 bases between. Germline V lookup: CDR1 SGHTA, CDR2 FQGNSA. The CDR3 sequence is 15 residues long. The CDR3 bases are TGTGCCAGCAGCTTAGCGGGGGGCCGATCGAATGAGCAGTTCTTC. It encodes CASSLAGGRSNEQFF.

This clonotype showed up just a few times. This chain joins TRBV10-3 and TRBJ2-5, with 10 bases that match TRBD2. The CDR3 loop spans 13 amino acids. Unmatched junction bases numbered 4, after V lost 9 bases and J lost 3 bases. In germline, CDR1 is ENHRY, CDR2 SYGVKD. CDR3 DNA sequence: TGTGCCATTAGCGGGGGGCCAGAAGAGACCCAGTACTTC. Translating gives CAISGGPEETQYF.

In this sample, this clonotype turned up many times. The V call is TRBV2, the J call TRBJ2-1; 7 nucleotides match TRBD2. V shed 5 bases, J shed 7 bases, and the junction held 5 bases outside the gene matches. The CDR3 has 13 amino acids. Germline-derived CDR1 and CDR2 are SNHLY and FYNNEI. In DNA form, the CDR3 reads TGTGCCAGCAGTAGGGACTACCTTAATGAGCAGTTCTTC. It specifies CASSRDYLNEQFF.

The chain joins TRBV3-1 to TRBJ2-7; D is unclear. The length of the CDR3 is 11 residues. V lost 3 bases to trimming and J lost 4 bases, with 4 bases between them. Germline CDR1 and CDR2: LGHDT and YNNKEL (reference sequence). CDR3 DNA: TGTGCCAGCAGCCACGAATACGAGCAGTACTTC. This codes for CASSHEYEQYF.

V usage is TRBV27 and J usage is TRBJ2-7, with D hard to call. Trimming stripped 2 bases from V and 0 bases from J, with 14 bases between. The CDR3 is 16 residues long. CDR1 is MNHEY and CDR2 is SMNVEV in the germline V gene (reference sequence). CDR3 in DNA: TGTGCCAGCAGTTTACTAGGGCAGGCGCTCTCCTACGAGCAGTACTTC. It encodes CASSLLGQALSYEQYF.

This clonotype came up a few times. The chain has TRBV28 and TRBJ2-2; D tentatively fits TRBD1 or TRBD2 (7 bases each). V was cut by 6 bases and J by 0 bases, with 11 bases left in between. The CDR3 is 15 residues long. Germline CDR1 and CDR2: MDHEN and SYDVKM. The CDR3 loop reads CASRGGTANTGELFF. DNA for the CDR3: TGTGCCAGCAGGGGAGGGACAGCGAACACCGGGGAGCTGTTTTTT.

This clonotype was observed many times. The chain recombines TRBV7-9 with TRBJ1-3, with D possibly TRBD1 on 5 matching bases. This CDR3 comprises 20 residues. With 5 bases removed from V and 6 bases from J, the gap between germline ends came to 32 bases. Germline V lookup: CDR1 SEHNR, CDR2 FQNEAQ (reference sequence). For the CDR3, the DNA is TGTGCCAGCAGCCGAATAACAAGAACTCCATTCAGGGATAGGGTAAACACCATATATTTT. Its protein is CASSRITRTPFRDRVNTIYF.

The chain is built from TRBV6-1 and TRBJ1-5; TRBD1 aligns across 9 bases. Trimming took 5 bases from V and 6 from J; bases not matched to a gene: 11. CDR1 MNHNS and CDR2 SASEGT come from the germline V gene. This CDR3 comprises 16 residues. CDR3 sequence reads: CASSPAMGQGGQPQHF. CDR3 coding DNA: TGTGCCAGCAGTCCTGCGATGGGACAGGGTGGTCAGCCCCAGCATTTT.

At least ten counts were recorded for this clonotype. The chain joins TRBV12-3 or TRBV12-4 to TRBJ1-3; possible D gene TRBD1, 5 bases. V shed 2 bases and J shed 4 bases, with 9 bases lying between them. The CDR3 is 14 residues long. Here the CDR3 reads CASSLWGSGNTIYF. The CDR3 nucleotides read TGTGCCAGCAGTTTATGGGGCTCGGGAAACACCATATATTTT.

This clonotype was counted only a few times. V is TRBV7-2 and J is TRBJ2-3; TRBD2 aligns across 9 bases. J was trimmed by 4 bases and V by 5 bases; bases with no gene match: 7. Per germline, CDR1 SGHTA and CDR2 FQGNSA. The length of the CDR3 is 15 residues. CDR3 sequence reads: CASSPHGTSPDTQYF. For the CDR3, the DNA is TGTGCCAGCAGCCCTCACGGGACTAGCCCAGATACGCAGTATTTT.

This clonotype has more than one count but fewer than ten. CDR3 region: CSARDFRSAQETQYF. CDR3 nucleotide sequence: TGCAGTGCTAGAGATTTTCGATCCGCTCAAGAGACCCAGTACTTC. The chain employs TRBV20-1 and TRBJ2-5; D gene uncertain. The CDR3 has 15 amino acids. The V end lost 0 bases, the J end lost 2 bases, and 13 bases lay between the germline ends. Germline V lookup: CDR1 DFQATT, CDR2 SNEGSKA (reference sequence).

J is TRBJ1-2 and V is TRBV12-3 or TRBV12-4, with a weak D call TRBD1 (5 bases). The V and J ends lost 1 base and 7 bases respectively, with 10 bases between them. The CDR3 is 13 residues long. The CDR3 here is CASSLVGGGGYTF. For the CDR3, the DNA is TGTGCCAGCAGTTTAGTTGGGGGAGGTGGCTACACCTTC.

The chain carries TRBV6-1 and TRBJ2-2; 9 bases are a match to TRBD1. The ends lost 5 bases at V and 4 bases at J; junction bases unmatched: 2. CDR3 length: 14 amino acids. Germline CDR1 is MNHNS and CDR2 is SASEGT. The CDR3 reads CASSPGQGTGELFF. In DNA, the CDR3 is TGTGCCAGCAGTCCGGGACAGGGCACCGGGGAGCTGTTTTTT.

This clonotype was recorded many times. The chain links TRBV12-3 or TRBV12-4 to TRBJ1-1; D is ambiguous. CDR3 length: 11 residues. V was pared by 0 bases and J by 6 bases, with 2 bases between. This CDR3 is CASSLAAEAFF. CDR3 coding DNA: TGTGCCAGCAGTTTAGCCGCTGAAGCTTTCTTT.

This clonotype came up a few times. V and J are TRBV7-9 and TRBJ2-7; D gene uncertain. Germline values: CDR1 SEHNR, CDR2 FQNEAQ (reference sequence). V was clipped by 5 bases and J by 3 bases, with 11 bases between them. There are 13 residues in the CDR3. The CDR3 coding sequence is TGTGCCAGCAGCCCAATGGCTGTCTACGAGCAGTACTTC. Residues: CASSPMAVYEQYF.

The CDR3: CASGLRGSRDTQYF. CDR3 coding DNA: TGTGCCAGCGGCCTACGGGGGTCTAGGGATACGCAGTATTTT. V usage is TRBV12-3 or TRBV12-4 and J usage is TRBJ2-3, with D perhaps matching TRBD2 (6 bases). The CDR3 is made up of 14 amino acids. Deletions cut 8 bases from V and 6 bases from J, with 18 bases between.

The gene calls are TRBV12-3 or TRBV12-4 and TRBJ1-2; no clear D gene. Trimming left V 5 bases short and J 4 bases short, with 17 bases between. There are 15 residues in the CDR3. The CDR3 DNA reads TGTGCCAGCAGTCGGTTATTCTCCTCAGGCTATGGCTACACCTTC. This translates into CASSRLFSSGYGYTF.

This clonotype was counted many times. V and J are TRBV6-5 and TRBJ2-6, with D possibly being TRBD1 (5 bases). Trimming removed 2 bases at V and 0 bases at J, with 8 bases between. This CDR3 has 16 amino acids. Germline assignment: CDR1 MNHEY and CDR2 SVGAGI. The CDR3 region has the DNA TGTGCCAGCAGTTACCTCAGGGCCTCTGGGGCCAACGTCCTGACTTTC. This codes for CASSYLRASGANVLTF.

Only a few counts were recorded for this clonotype. The chain is built from TRBV7-9 and TRBJ2-7; 9 nucleotides line up with TRBD2. This CDR3 is built from 15 residues. V lost 5 bases, J lost 6 bases, and 11 bases stayed unmatched. Germline assignment: CDR1 SEHNR and CDR2 FQNEAQ (reference sequence). The chain's CDR3 is CASSRGGTSYSEQYF. CDR3 nucleotides: TGTGCCAGCAGCCGGGGCGGGACTAGCTACTCCGAGCAGTACTTC. The variable domain in full, with the rest retrieved from reference TRBV7-9 and TRBJ2-7, is DTGVSQNPRHKITKRGQNVTFRCDPISEHNRLYWYRQTLGQGPEFLTYFQNEAQLEKSRLLSDRFSAERPKGSFSTLEIQRTEQGDSAMYLCASSRGGTSYSEQYFGPGTRLTVT.

This clonotype was observed at least ten times. V and J are TRBV7-6 and TRBJ1-4; unclear D gene. CDR1 is SGHVS and CDR2 is FNYEAQ in the germline V gene. V was pared by 2 bases and J by 5 bases, with 3 bases between. CDR3 size: 12 residues. Here the CDR3 DNA reads TGTGCCAGCAGCTTATTGAATGAAAAACTGTTTTTT. Its protein product is CASSLLNEKLFF.

This clonotype was found many times. This chain links TRBV28 with TRBJ1-6; D might be TRBD1 (5 bases). From germline, CDR1 is MDHEN and CDR2 SYDVKM. Deletions cut 3 bases from V and 7 bases from J, with 19 bases between. The CDR3 has 17 amino acids. CDR3 coding DNA: TGTGCCAGCAGTTTGTCCCGTGGGGCGGACGAAAATTCACCCCTCCACTTT. It yields the protein CASSLSRGADENSPLHF.

The chain combines TRBV10-2 with TRBJ2-5; 7 bases align to TRBD2. Germline-derived CDR1 and CDR2 are WSHSY and SAAADI. V lost 3 bases, J lost 5 bases, and 3 bases stayed unmatched. The CDR3 totals 13 residues. The CDR3 loop is CASSDAREETQYF. Written as DNA, the CDR3 is TGCGCCAGCAGTGACGCGCGGGAGGAGACCCAGTACTTC.

This clonotype has only a few counts. The chain recombines TRBV28 with TRBJ2-1; 7 bases map to TRBD1. V lost 4 bases to trimming and J lost 6 bases; unmatched junction nucleotides: 6. This CDR3 comprises 14 residues. The germline V gene encodes CDR1 MDHEN and CDR2 SYDVKM. Written as DNA, the CDR3 is TGTGCCAGCAGTTCCCCGACAGGGCCCAATGAGCAGTTCTTC. This gives the protein CASSSPTGPNEQFF.

Note on this clonotype: A read error is possible here, since a much larger clone lies one base away. V and J are TRBV7-2 and TRBJ2-5, with 7 bases that match TRBD2. Trimming at V came to 5 bases and at J to 2 bases, leaving 8 bases not matched to a gene. The CDR3 covers 15 residues. Germline V gene sequence: CDR1 SGHTA, CDR2 FQGNSA. The CDR3 nucleotides are TGTGCCAGCAGCAAGACTAGCCGGGGACAAGAGACCCAGTACTTC. Translating gives CASSKTSRGQETQYF.